The clone carrying this T cell receptor (beta chain) was detected once. Source study methods: From reference gene primer amplification, estimates of nucleated cell counts were derived. TCRdb's table, derived via immunoSEQ multiplex PCR, lists solely in-frame clones and lacks some. For V, J and clone size, that table is used; D and trimming come from the DNA. The sample records about 22,000 clones, 90% being singletons. The sample comes from a study of blood T cell repertoires in COVID-19. The overall study: Sites across the United States, Italy and Spain contributed samples from acute and convalescent COVID-19. T cells, B-cell-depleted T cells, or PBMCs provided the cDNA or gDNA that served as material.

This CDR3 spans 12 amino acids. V was trimmed by 4 bases and J by 10 bases, leaving 8 bases between them. The chain has TRBV12-3 or TRBV12-4 and TRBJ1-6, with no clear D. The sample taken for sequencing was peripheral blood. This TCR was sampled from a man between 65 and 85 years old with acute or convalescent COVID-19. As DNA, the CDR3 is TGTGCCAGCAGTTCAGGAGGATCACCCCTCCACTTT. Translating it yields CASSSGGSPLHF.